The clone carrying this TCR beta chain was observed many times. These data originate in a study of T-cell reconstitution after alpha-beta-depleted transplantation in children. The germline V gene has CDR1 LGHNA and CDR2 YSLEER. Trimming removed 3 bases at V and 5 bases at J, with 10 bases between. This CDR3 has 13 residues. TCRbeta library construction was performed incorporating unique molecular identifiers. Each CDR3 protein is one row after TCRdb ran MiXCR on the PCR reads. Among approximately 93,000 distinct CDR3 sequences listed, about 8% were seen once. The clonotype comes from a human donor who donated a stem cell graft to a child with congenital amegakaryocytic thrombocytopenia. V and J are TRBV4-3 and TRBJ2-5; D remains unclear. The specimen was PBMCs from the stem cell graft donor, collected from the stem cell graft. CDR3 sequence (DNA): TGCGCCAGCAGCCAGGAAACGCGGGAGACCCAGTACTTC. It codes for CASSQETRETQYF.